This T cell receptor beta chain was recorded in a study of PD-L1 blockade in urothelial cancer. About the research overall: Counts from blood samples showed a median of 141,255 T cells.

The cohort comprised individuals with locally advanced or metastatic urothelial carcinoma. Profiling relied on immunoSEQ multiplex PCR, and the TCRdb table lists in-frame clones only, not all of them. The sample has about 80,000 clones; roughly 87% are singletons. Trimming stripped 2 bases from V and 10 bases from J, with 14 bases between. This CDR3 spans 13 amino acids. The germline CDR1 and CDR2 sequences are MRHNA and SNTAGT. The rearrangement uses TRBV6-4 and TRBJ1-1; possibly TRBD1 for D (5 bases). The sequence came from a woman in her sixties or seventies with urothelial cancer. Sequenced material: PBMCs, taken around atezolizumab (anti-PD-L1) treatment. CDR3 loop: CASSDGGSRVAFF. For the CDR3, the DNA is TGTGCCAGCAGTGACGGTGGCAGCAGGGTAGCTTTCTTT.